Shown below are 27 T cell receptor beta chains from a single sample sequenced in a study of blood T cell repertoires in COVID-19. Method: immunoSEQ multiplex PCR; TCRdb's copy keeps in-frame clones and lacks some. The repertoire includes about 110,000 clones, over 65% of them detected once, and more than 3.5% sits in the top ten. The sample comprised peripheral blood. The receptors originated from an elderly woman with acute or convalescent COVID-19.

V usage is TRBV30 and J usage is TRBJ1-1; D is ambiguous. Germline CDR1 reads GTSNPN; CDR2 reads SVGIG (reference sequence). The CDR3 spans 12 residues. V was cut by 2 bases and J by 0 bases, with 4 bases left in between. The CDR3 here is CAWSRVNTEAFF. DNA of the CDR3: TGTGCCTGGAGTCGAGTGAACACTGAAGCTTTCTTT.

The V and J genes are TRBV5-1 and TRBJ2-1; 7 bases align to TRBD1. With V trimmed by 3 bases and J by 4 bases, 7 bases remained unmatched. In germline, CDR1 is SGHRS, CDR2 YFSETQ. The CDR3 extends over 15 amino acids. The CDR3 spells CASSSSGTEYNEQFF. Here the CDR3 DNA reads TGCGCCAGCAGCTCCTCCGGGACAGAATACAATGAGCAGTTCTTC.

This clone was detected once. The CDR3 DNA is TGTGCCAGTAGTATAGGACAGGGGGCTTATTCACCCCTCCACTTT. Protein: CASSIGQGAYSPLHF. V usage is TRBV19 and J usage is TRBJ1-6; 10 nucleotides match TRBD1. CDR1 and CDR2 (germline): LNHDA, SQIVND (reference sequence). This CDR3 is 15 amino acids long. After removal of 1 base from V and 8 bases from J, the junction contained 2 bases not matched to a gene.

The chain employs TRBV6-5 and TRBJ1-2, with 7 bases identical to TRBD1. Per the germline V gene, CDR1 is MNHEY and CDR2 is SVGAGI. With 9 bases clipped from V and 0 bases from J, the junction kept 10 bases outside the gene matches. CDR3 length equals 15 residues. In nucleotides, the CDR3 is TGTGCCAGTCGCCCCGACAGGGCTGCTAACTATGGCTACACCTTC. Amino acid sequence: CASRPDRAANYGYTF.

This clone was seen a handful of times. The gene calls are TRBV28 and TRBJ2-7; D is unclear. V was shortened by 1 base and J by 3 bases, with 7 bases between the two germline ends. The germline V gene encodes CDR1 MDHEN and CDR2 SYDVKM. CDR3 length equals 13 residues. The CDR3, as DNA: TGTGCCAGCAGTTTATCCGGCGGCTACGAGCAGTACTTC. Translation gives CASSLSGGYEQYF.

This clone was seen a few times. The rearrangement joins TRBV12-3 or TRBV12-4 to TRBJ1-1, with D unclear. CDR3 length equals 11 residues. V dropped 6 bases and J dropped 4 bases, with 6 bases sitting between them. DNA for the CDR3: TGTGCCAGCAGCGAGGTCACTGAAGCTTTCTTT. Translation gives CASSEVTEAFF.

The chain employs TRBV7-9 and TRBJ1-5; 7 bases line up with TRBD1. V lost 5 bases and J lost 5; bases outside the gene matches: 3. Germline-derived CDR1 and CDR2 are SEHNR and FQNEAQ (reference sequence). This CDR3 spans 13 amino acids. CDR3 nucleotide sequence: TGTGCCAGCAGCAGTCAGGGGGATCAGCCCCAGCATTTT. Translating it yields CASSSQGDQPQHF.

This chain joins TRBV11-2 and TRBJ1-3; D unresolved. The CDR3 has 15 residues. V lost 0 bases to trimming and J lost 0 bases, with 6 bases between them. The germline gives CDR1 SGHAT, CDR2 FQNNGV. The CDR3, as DNA: TGTGCCAGCAGCTTAGACAGGATCTCTGGAAACACCATATATTTT. Translation gives CASSLDRISGNTIYF.

J is TRBJ2-3 and V is TRBV11-3; D perhaps matches TRBD2 (6 bases). Germline lookup yields CDR1 SGHNT and CDR2 YENEEA. The CDR3 loop spans 13 amino acids. V was trimmed by 8 bases and J by 8 bases, leaving 17 bases between them. CDR3 sequence: CASGGDGTPTQYF. Written as DNA, the CDR3 is TGTGCCAGCGGCGGGGACGGGACTCCTACGCAGTATTTT.

The V call is TRBV6-5, the J call TRBJ1-3; 8 bases are a match to TRBD1. From germline, CDR1 is MNHEY and CDR2 SVGAGI. This CDR3 has 14 residues. The trim removed 6 bases at V and 4 bases at J, leaving 5 bases unmatched. CDR3 protein: CASSQGAEGNTIYF. In DNA form, the CDR3 reads TGTGCCAGCAGCCAGGGGGCTGAAGGAAACACCATATATTTT.

The chain couples TRBV29-1 to TRBJ2-5, with a possible D match to TRBD1 (6 bases). Between the trimmed V and J ends, which lost 4 bases and 5 bases, there was a span of 20 bases. The CDR3 consists of 15 residues. Germline CDR1 and CDR2: SQVTM and ANQGSEA. DNA of the CDR3: TGCAGCGTTGCACCCGGGACACATGCATTGGAGACCCAGTACTTC. Protein product: CSVAPGTHALETQYF.

The chain couples TRBV7-9 to TRBJ2-1, with 10 positions matching TRBD1. This CDR3 has 17 amino acids. Germline CDR1 reads SEHNR; CDR2 reads FQNEAQ (reference sequence). Trimming cost V 5 bases and J 1 base; bases outside gene matches: 8. The CDR3 bases are TGTGCCAGCAGCGCCCGACCGGGACAGGGGTCCTACAATGAGCAGTTCTTC. Its protein is CASSARPGQGSYNEQFF.

This clone was detected only once. The chain carries TRBV5-1 and TRBJ2-3, with 10 positions matching TRBD2. V gave up 0 bases and J gave up 4 bases; unmatched junction bases: 5. Germline loops: CDR1 SGHRS, CDR2 YFSETQ. The CDR3 loop spans 16 amino acids. CDR3 DNA: TGCGCCAGCAGCTTGGTTAGCGGGGGGCCCCCAGATACGCAGTATTTT. This translates into CASSLVSGGPPDTQYF.

This clone was counted a few times. The chain's CDR3 is CASSEDRGPYQPQHF. DNA of the CDR3: TGTGCCAGCAGTGAAGACAGGGGGCCGTATCAGCCCCAGCATTTT. The V and J genes are TRBV6-1 and TRBJ1-5; 9 bases match TRBD1. Per germline, CDR1 MNHNS and CDR2 SASEGT. V lost 1 base and J lost 5; bases outside the gene matches: 3. This CDR3 contains 15 residues.

DNA of the CDR3: TGTGCCAGCAGCTCCCCGGCCCTAGCGGCACTAAACAATGAGCAGTTCTTC. Translating gives CASSSPALAALNNEQFF. J is TRBJ2-1 and V is TRBV28; 7 bases align to TRBD2. The CDR3 is 17 residues long. The germline V gene has CDR1 MDHEN and CDR2 SYDVKM. The ends lost 6 bases at V and 5 bases at J; junction bases unmatched: 16.

The V and J genes are TRBV5-6 and TRBJ2-3; TRBD2 is a possible D gene (7 bases). The V end lost 3 bases, the J end lost 3 bases, and 14 bases lay between the germline ends. Germline lookup yields CDR1 SGHDT and CDR2 YYEEEE. This CDR3 has 15 amino acids. CDR3 nucleotides: TGTGCCAGCAGCTGGGTCGGGGGGCGGACAGATACGCAGTATTTT. This codes for CASSWVGGRTDTQYF.

The chain recombines TRBV7-9 with TRBJ2-4, with 13 nucleotides matching TRBD2. V lost 5 bases to trimming and J lost 9 bases; unmatched junction nucleotides: 10. The CDR3 is 16 residues long. Germline assignment: CDR1 SEHNR and CDR2 FQNEAQ (reference sequence). CDR3 loop: CASSPGLAGEGGIQYF. In DNA, the CDR3 is TGTGCCAGCAGCCCCGGACTAGCGGGAGAGGGCGGCATTCAGTACTTC.

Note on this clone: This CDR3 is also generated by other DNA sequences in the sample. This sequence joins TRBV5-1 and TRBJ1-1; no firm D call. Germline V gene lookup returns CDR1 SGHRS and CDR2 YFSETQ. This CDR3 comprises 13 residues. The V gene lost 0 bases and the J gene lost 3 bases, with 6 bases spanning the gap. The CDR3 coding sequence is TGCGCCAGCAGCTTGGGTCGAGACACTGAAGCTTTCTTT. It specifies CASSLGRDTEAFF. Filled out from reference TRBV5-1 and TRBJ1-1, the complete variable domain reads KAGVTQTPRYLIKTRGQQVTLSCSPISGHRSVSWYQQTPGQGLQFLFEYFSETQRNKGNFPGRFSGRQFSNSRSEMNVSTLELGDSALYLCASSLGRDTEAFFGQGTRLTVV.

The CDR3 is CASSGEAGSRNQPQHF. Written as DNA, the CDR3 is TGTGCCAGTAGTGGTGAAGCAGGGTCGCGCAATCAGCCCCAGCATTTT. The rearrangement joins TRBV19 to TRBJ1-5; D perhaps matches TRBD1 (5 bases). This CDR3 is built from 16 residues. Germline CDR1 reads LNHDA; CDR2 reads SQIVND (reference sequence). Trimming removed 5 bases at V and 2 bases at J, with 16 bases between.

The rearrangement uses TRBV5-6 and TRBJ2-7; 9 nucleotides align to TRBD1. Trimming cost V 5 bases and J 2 bases; bases outside gene matches: 2. The CDR3 covers 13 residues. Germline assignment: CDR1 SGHDT and CDR2 YYEEEE. The CDR3 here is CASRGQGPYEQYF. For the CDR3, the DNA is TGTGCCAGCAGGGGACAGGGACCCTACGAGCAGTACTTC.

J is TRBJ1-1 and V is TRBV7-2, with a weak D call TRBD1 (6 bases). CDR3 length: 14 residues. V shed 5 bases and J shed 5 bases, with 15 bases lying between them. Germline lookup yields CDR1 SGHTA and CDR2 FQGNSA. The CDR3, as DNA: TGTGCCAGCAGCGCCCGGGACGGGACAACTGAAGCTTTCTTT. Translation: CASSARDGTTEAFF. Based on the CDR3 plus reference TRBV7-2 and TRBJ1-1, the full variable domain is GAGVSQSPSNKVTEKGKDVELRCDPISGHTALYWYRQSLGQGLEFLIYFQGNSAPDKSGLPSDRFSAERTGGSVSTLTIQRTQQEDSAVYLCASSARDGTTEAFFGQGTRLTVV.

The CDR3 is CASSPLTGGFIGNTIYF. Here the CDR3 DNA reads TGTGCCAGCTCACCCTTGACAGGGGGTTTCATTGGAAACACCATATATTTT. The chain links TRBV18 to TRBJ1-3, with 9 bases identical to TRBD1. With 3 bases clipped from V and 3 bases from J, the junction kept 9 bases outside the gene matches. Germline V lookup: CDR1 KGHSH, CDR2 LQKENI. This CDR3 has 17 amino acids.

The rearrangement uses TRBV30 and TRBJ2-1; possibly TRBD2 for D (6 bases). V was shortened by 5 bases and J by 3 bases, with 23 bases between the two germline ends. Looked up from germline, CDR1 is GTSNPN and CDR2 is SVGIG (reference sequence). The CDR3 extends over 17 amino acids. The CDR3 DNA follows: TGTGCCTGGGTATTGACCGGGACTTTTACTAACTACAATGAGCAGTTCTTC. Amino acids: CAWVLTGTFTNYNEQFF. The full variable domain, with the rest looked up from reference TRBV30 and TRBJ2-1, is SQTIHQWPATLVQPVGSPLSLECTVEGTSNPNLYWYRQAAGRGLQLLFYSVGIGQISSEVPQNLSASRPQDRQFILSSKKLLLSDSGFYLCAWVLTGTFTNYNEQFFGPGTRLTVL.

The chain links TRBV18 to TRBJ2-3; no reliable D call. V was pared by 5 bases and J by 2 bases, with 11 bases between. Germline V gene lookup returns CDR1 KGHSH and CDR2 LQKENI. This CDR3 is 14 amino acids long. CDR3 loop: CASSNLTATDTQYF. In DNA form, the CDR3 reads TGTGCCAGCTCAAACTTAACAGCCACAGATACGCAGTATTTT.

This clone has only one observation. The V call is TRBV6-6, the J call TRBJ2-1, with 12 nucleotides matching TRBD1. The CDR3 sequence is 15 residues long. Germline CDR1 and CDR2: MNHNY and SVGAGI (reference sequence). V lost 5 bases to trimming and J lost 7 bases; unmatched junction nucleotides: 6. The CDR3 loop is CASSQPGQGANEQFF. CDR3 DNA: TGTGCCAGCAGTCAACCGGGACAGGGGGCGAATGAGCAGTTCTTC.

A note on this clone: At one of its ends the junction is not consistent with the germline gene, which may arise from a read error. Written as DNA, the CDR3 is TGTGCCGGGAGACAGGGCGGCAATTCACCCCTCCACTTT. Its translation: CAGRQGGNSPLHF. The rearrangement uses TRBV30 and TRBJ1-6; TRBD1 agrees at 7 bases. Germline V gene data show CDR1 as GTSNPN and CDR2 as SVGIG (reference sequence). This CDR3 has 13 amino acids.

The chain recombines TRBV5-1 with TRBJ1-3; no firm D call. The CDR3 runs 16 residues. V was clipped by 4 bases and J by 0 bases, with 14 bases between them. Per the germline V gene, CDR1 is SGHRS and CDR2 is YFSETQ. The CDR3 region has the DNA TGCGCCAGCAGCCTTGTCAGGCTGATCTCTGGAAACACCATATATTTT. Its protein product is CASSLVRLISGNTIYF.